This T cell receptor beta chain was captured in a study of T cell changes during pregnancy in multiple sclerosis (dated by TCRdb to the late 2010s). Concerning the study at large: In women with multiple sclerosis, the researchers looked at how the T cell repertoire shifted as pregnancy progressed.

A note on this clone: The antigen it recognizes is unknown. No much larger clone is present one base from it, and per-base qualities are unavailable.

The CDR3 measures 13 amino acids from cysteine to phenylalanine. The entry retains the CDR3 DNA only, 39 bases that are in frame from base 1. V and J lose 3 bases and 7 bases, and a span of 12 bases separates them. The germline V gene (reference sequence) yields GTSNPN for CDR1 and SVGIG for CDR2. Library generation was performed with the immunoSEQ multiplex PCR assay. TCRdb obtained this table from immuneACCESS and retained in-frame rearrangements with V and J assigned. These tables miss some clones; where compared with another copy, unresolved V genes account for less than half of the shortfall, and the remainder is unexplained. This sample gives 49,000 or so clones in total; nearly 95% of them show up just once. The ten largest clonotypes hold less than 2.5% of the sample.

This TCR was sampled from a female donor with multiple sclerosis, enrolled in a pregnancy study. This receptor chain uses TRBV30 and TRBJ1-4; TRBD1 is possibly the D segment (5 matching bases). Sequenced here: peripheral blood, sampled in the third trimester of pregnancy. The DNA reads TGTGCCTGGAGGCGGAGGGGTTTTGAAAAACTGTTTTTT. It specifies CAWRRRGFEKLFF. Joined to the reference TRBV30 and TRBJ1-4 proteins, this CDR3 gives the full variable domain: SQTIHQWPATLVQPVGSPLSLECTVEGTSNPNLYWYRQAAGRGLQLLFYSVGIGQISSEVPQNLSASRPQDRQFILSSKKLLLSDSGFYLCAWRRRGFEKLFFGSGTQLSVL.